This passage covers 10 T cell receptor beta chains from one sample sequenced in a study of blood T cell repertoires in COVID-19. Data came from immunoSEQ multiplex PCR; TCRdb stores just in-frame clones and leaves some out. This sample has some 250,000 clones, with approximately 83% found just once. Sequencing was performed on peripheral blood. The receptors here all came from a man younger than 45 who had recovered from COVID-19.

V gene TRBV9 combines with J gene TRBJ1-4; D is perhaps TRBD1 (6 bases). This CDR3 spans 15 amino acids. Germline V gene data show CDR1 as SGDLS and CDR2 as YYNGEE. Deletions cut 3 bases from V and 3 bases from J, with 12 bases between. CDR3 coding DNA: TGTGCCAGCAGCGCCGAGGGGGTGGCTAATGAAAAACTGTTTTTT. This sequence encodes CASSAEGVANEKLFF.

This clone was counted a few times. In DNA, the CDR3 is TGTGCCAGCTTGACGGAGGGATTTGGAACTGAAGCTTTCTTT. Translated, it gives CASLTEGFGTEAFF. This chain links TRBV6-5 with TRBJ1-1; D unresolved. From germline, CDR1 is MNHEY and CDR2 SVGAGI. This CDR3 has 14 residues. Trimming shortened V by 8 bases and J by 5 bases, and 18 bases separated the two germline ends.

The J gene is TRBJ2-1, the V gene TRBV19, with 10 bases lining up with TRBD2. CDR1 is LNHDA and CDR2 is SQIVND in the germline V gene (reference sequence). CDR3 length: 15 residues. V trimming: 3 bases; J trimming: 9 bases; junction bases outside the gene matches: 8. The CDR3, as DNA: TGTGCCAGTAGTATTGTAGCGGGGGGACTTTTTGAGCAGTTCTTC. Translation gives CASSIVAGGLFEQFF.

This clone was seen a few times. This sequence joins TRBV7-9 and TRBJ1-4; maybe TRBD1 (5 bases). CDR1 SEHNR and CDR2 FQNEAQ come from the germline V gene (reference sequence). This CDR3 is built from 14 residues. V lost 4 bases and J 1 base, leaving 7 bases between the germline ends. In nucleotides, the CDR3 is TGTGCCAGCAGCTCGACAGTAACTAATGAAAAACTGTTTTTT. It is translated as CASSSTVTNEKLFF.

V usage is TRBV11-3 and J usage is TRBJ2-7; 7 positions agree with TRBD1. The J segment lost 3 bases and the V segment lost 2 bases, leaving 13 bases of the junction unmatched. Germline lookup yields CDR1 SGHNT and CDR2 YENEEA. The CDR3 covers 17 residues. CDR3 nucleotides: TGTGCCAGCAGCTTATTTGATCGGGACAGAGGATTCTACGAGCAGTACTTC. Translated: CASSLFDRDRGFYEQYF.

The chain's CDR3 is CASSHRGATGELFF. DNA of the CDR3: TGTGCCAGCAGCCACAGGGGGGCTACCGGGGAGCTGTTTTTT. The genes are TRBV5-4 and TRBJ2-2; 8 nucleotides line up with TRBD1. This CDR3 has 14 residues. V trimming: 4 bases; J trimming: 5 bases; junction bases outside the gene matches: 4. CDR1 SGHNT and CDR2 YYREEE come from the germline V gene (reference sequence). Full variable domain (remainder filled in from reference TRBV5-4 and TRBJ2-2): ETGVTQSPTHLIKTRGQQVTLRCSSQSGHNTVSWYQQALGQGPQFIFQYYREEENGRGNFPPRFSGLQFPNYSSELNVNALELDDSALYLCASSHRGATGELFFGEGSRLTVL.

The rearrangement links TRBV12-3 or TRBV12-4 to TRBJ2-7; possibly TRBD2 for D (6 bases). The length of the CDR3 is 13 residues. With 6 bases removed from V and 5 bases from J, the gap between germline ends came to 14 bases. The chain's CDR3 is CASRLAAEHEQYF. CDR3 coding DNA: TGTGCCAGCAGACTAGCTGCGGAACACGAGCAGTACTTC.

The chain recombines TRBV6-5 with TRBJ2-7; TRBD1 is a possible D gene (5 bases). This CDR3 spans 14 amino acids. The V gene's germline CDR1 is MNHEY and CDR2 SVGAGI. The V end lost 6 bases, the J end lost 3 bases, and 15 bases lay between the germline ends. The CDR3 DNA sequence: TGTGCCAGCAGCTACGACAGTTCCTTCTACGAGCAGTACGTC. Translation gives CASSYDSSFYEQYV.

The chain joins TRBV5-5 to TRBJ1-6; D not certain. This CDR3 contains 12 residues. The germline gives CDR1 SGHKS, CDR2 YYEKEE (reference sequence). The V gene lost 1 base and the J gene lost 8 bases, with 4 bases spanning the gap. DNA of the CDR3: TGTGCCAGCAGCTTGCAGGATTCACCCCTCCACTTT. Its translation is CASSLQDSPLHF.

This clone was counted once. The chain carries TRBV10-3 and TRBJ1-4; TRBD1 matches at 10 bases. The germline CDR1 and CDR2 sequences are ENHRY and SYGVKD. The CDR3 runs to 13 residues. V gave up 6 bases and J gave up 7 bases; unmatched junction bases: 2. DNA for the CDR3: TGTGCCATCAGCGGGACAGGGGTTGAAAAACTGTTTTTT. This translates into CAISGTGVEKLFF.